The clone carrying this T cell receptor (beta chain) was counted only a few times. The antigen remains undetermined. Unique molecular identifiers were incorporated during preparation of the TCRbeta library. One entry per CDR3 protein results from TCRdb running MiXCR on the PCR reads. The sample has approximately 300,000 distinct CDR3 sequences; over 9% are singletons. The data stem from a study of T-cell reconstitution after alpha-beta-depleted transplantation in children. Study-level results: Several hundred expanded graft clones reportedly supplied alpha-beta T cells about two months after transplant.

V gave up 7 bases and J gave up 3 bases, with 19 bases separating them. The CDR3 is made up of 15 amino acids. The germline V gene encodes CDR1 MNHEY and CDR2 SVGEGT. The TCR comes from a boy in the first two years of life with acute myeloid leukemia, due to receive a stem cell transplant. The material sequenced was PBMCs, taken before TCRalphabeta/CD19-depleted stem cell transplant. The chain is built from TRBV6-2 or TRBV6-3 and TRBJ2-7, with D maybe TRBD1 (6 bases). This CDR3 reads CASIRGTGRFYEQYF. CDR3 coding DNA: TGTGCCAGCATCCGGGGAACAGGGAGATTCTACGAGCAGTACTTC.